In this sample, the clone carrying this TCR beta chain turned up a few times. Antigen specificity is unknown. The library was made from cDNA and included unique molecular identifiers. It was from roughly 1.1 to 9.2 million T cells that 500,000 or so cDNA molecules came. TCRdb independently ran MiXCR on the PCR reads; one entry per CDR3 protein. The sample includes approximately 730,000 distinct CDR3 sequences, roughly 50% seen only once; the top ten take 4.9%. The sample originates from a study of post-analysis software for immune sequencing data. Whole-study context: Relapsing-remitting, secondary progressive and progressive-relapsing forms made up the multiple sclerosis disease courses. General study points: Five TRBV segments (TRBV5-6, TRBV5-1 and TRBV20-1 among them) occurred more frequently in patients than in controls. Significantly lower normalized Chao1 diversity was seen in multiple sclerosis patients than in controls.

The germline CDR1 and CDR2 sequences are DFQATT and SNEGSKA (reference sequence). Trimming took 5 bases from V and 0 from J; bases not matched to a gene: 7. The CDR3 runs to 15 residues. The sequence was obtained from a girl aged 5-17 years with multiple sclerosis. The sequenced sample consisted of blood. The chain carries TRBV20-1 and TRBJ2-7, with TRBD2 identical over 10 bases. For the CDR3, the DNA is TGCAGTGCTCCTGGACTAGCGGAAAGCTCCTACGAGCAGTACTTC. Translated, it gives CSAPGLAESSYEQYF.